A selection of T cell receptor beta chains follows, all from one sample in a study of patients and donors after allogeneic stem cell transplantation. TCRdb reprocessed the RT-PCR reads via MiXCR and lists one record per CDR3 protein. Altogether about a million distinct CDR3 sequences are present, roughly 18% being singletons, with the ten largest covering 5% to 6.5%. Sequencing was carried out using blood, either unsorted or a sorted T cell fraction (not recorded which). The receptors derive from a human donor who was either an allogeneic HSCT recipient or a stem cell or donor lymphocyte infusion donor (not recorded which). It is not recorded whose cells these are; they may come from a transplant donor. Both conserved end residues are part of each CDR3.

CDR3 protein | V gene
CASSTGEGTEAFF | TRBV2
CSAGGSGGPRSQYF | TRBV20-1
CASSAYTSHRGDGETQYF | TRBV25-1
CASGRGRSEAFF | TRBV12-5
CSASEGNTGELFF | TRBV20-1
CATSRGISYEQYF | TRBV6-1
CASSLIGGRGSYNEQFF | TRBV11-2
CASRTTGSGNTIYF | TRBV12-3/TRBV12-4
CASSQGVQREYEQYF | TRBV3-1
CAWSALTGRNEKLFF | TRBV30
CSARARGISNQPQHF | TRBV20-1
CASSFSGGGETQYF | TRBV12-3/TRBV12-4
CASSPVKGGRSWGYTF | TRBV11-2
CASSSGGNARADTQYF | TRBV7-2
CASSSDSRAGQPQHF | TRBV5-6
CSATISTGPPSYGYTF | TRBV20-1
CASTQTGGLNTGELFF | TRBV27
CSARQGGTDTQYF | TRBV20-1
CASSPDVGSSYNEQFF | TRBV5-6
CATSDLVSSGSDEQFF | TRBV24-1
CASQLAGGRLEQYF | TRBV5-1
CAISESPAASSYEQYF | TRBV10-3
CASGIAKNIQYF | TRBV12-3/TRBV12-4
CASSQAPSGRTYNEQFF | TRBV4-2
CSVRRAGQEERF | TRBV29-1
CASSLDTGWVTEAFF | TRBV11-2
CATSDQGKAGELFF | TRBV15
CASRTASNQPQHF | TRBV12-3/TRBV12-4
CASSFPGSYYGYTF | TRBV12-3/TRBV12-4
CSARVAGQGPTSSYNEQFF | TRBV20-1
CASSSPFGGSSTDTQYF | TRBV5-6
CASTGGAEGNQPQHF | TRBV6-1
CAISDPGSSYNEQFF | TRBV10-3
CASSTPSGGFGDTQYF | TRBV12-3/TRBV12-4
CASSPQTGSSYEQYF | TRBV4-1
CASIRTSGSNEQFF | TRBV19
CASSNDRAPRVTEAFF | TRBV5-1
CASSLGGRGALAEAFF | TRBV28
CASSFLSYGQVFADTQYF | TRBV11-2
CSVTVGGMHEQYF | TRBV29-1
CASSQVPGYEQYF | TRBV3-1
CSAKRDRLANNEQFF | TRBV20-1
CASSLGLRGGADEQFF | TRBV12-3/TRBV12-4
CASSAPGDHEQYF | TRBV27
CASSYSRGASNKNIQYF | TRBV6-5
CASTTPGVETQYF | TRBV6-6
CASSIAGVAQNEQFF | TRBV7-3
CASSFVKGEQYF | TRBV12-3/TRBV12-4
CASSLRGADSPLHF | TRBV6-1
CSARDGTGPYGYTF | TRBV20-1
CSGALEGGSGANVLTF | TRBV29-1
CAIKTGTGVDGYTF | TRBV10-3
CASSNTDTFTDTQYF | TRBV12-3/TRBV12-4
CASSPNLATGELFF | TRBV18
CASSQAAGGSLGTGELFF | TRBV4-2
CASQREQWGEQFF | TRBV30
CASSQVRRYEQFF | TRBV4-3
CAIEDSGSPLHF | TRBV10-3
CASSYSYGYTF | TRBV12-3/TRBV12-4
CSARKVDRLSNQPQHF | TRBV20-1